In this sample, the clone carrying this T cell receptor (beta chain) turned up a few times. Antigen: not known. This may stem from a read error, because a much larger clone lies one nucleotide away. Sorting was used to obtain naive CD8 T cells (CD8+CD4-CCR7+CD45RA+). This entry belongs to a study of molecular identifiers for immune sequencing clone quantification. General observations from the study: Effector cells had over 98% of their molecules in clones above 20 RNA copies, while naive cells had under 1%. In cases of identical TCR molecules sharing a barcode, highly expanded clone sizes could be underestimated.

The CDR3 sequence is 13 residues long. Per the germline V gene, CDR1 is SGHTA and CDR2 is FQGNSA. Via MiXCR, TCRdb re-called the PCR reads, giving one row per CDR3 protein. The sample has about 320,000 distinct CDR3 sequences; 24% are singletons. The V and J genes are TRBV7-2 and TRBJ1-1; D remains unclear. The receptor comes from a human donor in good health. Some libraries in this study had Jurkat cell RNA spiked in. Sequenced input: naive CD8+ T cells from blood, with Jurkat cell RNA spiked in. As to subset: FACS-sorted CD8+CD4-CCR7+CD45RA+ naive T cells. The CDR3 is CASSLELNTETFF. CDR3 bases: TGTGCCAGCAGCTTAGAATTGAACACTGAAACTTTCTTT. Based on the CDR3 plus reference TRBV7-2 and TRBJ1-1, the full variable domain is GAGVSQSPSNKVTEKGKDVELRCDPISGHTALYWYRQSLGQGLEFLIYFQGNSAPDKSGLPSDRFSAERTGGSVSTLTIQRTQQEDSAVYLCASSLELNTETFFGQGTRLTVV.